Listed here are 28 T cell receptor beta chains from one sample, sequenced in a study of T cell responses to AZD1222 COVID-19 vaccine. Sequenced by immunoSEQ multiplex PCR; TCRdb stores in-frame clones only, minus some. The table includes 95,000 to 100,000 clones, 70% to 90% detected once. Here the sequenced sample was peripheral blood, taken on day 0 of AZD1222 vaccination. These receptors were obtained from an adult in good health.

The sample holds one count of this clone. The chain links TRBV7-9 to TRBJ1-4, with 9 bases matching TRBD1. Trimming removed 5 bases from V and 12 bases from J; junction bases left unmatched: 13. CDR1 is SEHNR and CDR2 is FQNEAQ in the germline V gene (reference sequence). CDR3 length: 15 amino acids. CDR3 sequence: CASSPGDRDDGELFF. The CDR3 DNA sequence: TGTGCCAGCAGCCCAGGGGACAGGGACGACGGGGAACTGTTTTTT.

The CDR3 region is CASSNYAGTGNEQFF. In DNA, the CDR3 is TGTGCCAGCAGTAATTACGCCGGGACAGGGAATGAGCAGTTCTTC. This chain joins TRBV28 and TRBJ2-1, with 9 positions matching TRBD1. CDR1 and CDR2 (germline): MDHEN, SYDVKM. V lost 5 bases and J lost 7; bases outside the gene matches: 9. CDR3 length: 15 amino acids.

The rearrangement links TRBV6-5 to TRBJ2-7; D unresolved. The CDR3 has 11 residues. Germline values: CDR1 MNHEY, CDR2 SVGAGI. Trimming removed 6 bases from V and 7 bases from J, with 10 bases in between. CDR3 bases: TGTGCCAGCAGGAAAATGGGGGAGCAGTACTTC. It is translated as CASRKMGEQYF.

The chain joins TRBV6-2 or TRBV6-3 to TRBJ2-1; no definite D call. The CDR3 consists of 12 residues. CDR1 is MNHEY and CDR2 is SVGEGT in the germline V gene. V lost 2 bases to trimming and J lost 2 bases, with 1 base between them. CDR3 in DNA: TGTGCCAGCAGTTACACCTACAATGAGCAGTTCTTC. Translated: CASSYTYNEQFF.

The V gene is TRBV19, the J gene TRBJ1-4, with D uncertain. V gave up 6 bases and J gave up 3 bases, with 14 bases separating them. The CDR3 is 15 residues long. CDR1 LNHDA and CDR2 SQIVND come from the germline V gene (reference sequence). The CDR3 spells CASSEPGLANEKLFF. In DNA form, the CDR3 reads TGTGCCAGTAGCGAACCGGGTTTGGCTAATGAAAAACTGTTTTTT. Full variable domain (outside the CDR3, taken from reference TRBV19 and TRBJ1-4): DGGITQSPKYLFRKEGQNVTLSCEQNLNHDAMYWYRQDPGQGLRLIYYSQIVNDFQKGDIAEGYSVSREKKESFPLTVTSAQKNPTAFYLCASSEPGLANEKLFFGSGTQLSVL.

CDR3 sequence reads: CASSALTGRSNQPQHF. The CDR3 coding sequence is TGTGCCAGCAGCGCCTTGACAGGGAGGTCAAATCAGCCCCAGCATTTT. The chain employs TRBV7-2 and TRBJ1-5, with TRBD1 identical over 7 bases. The CDR3 is made up of 16 amino acids. Germline CDR1 SGHTA, CDR2 FQGNSA. With V trimmed by 5 bases and J by 4 bases, 11 bases remained unmatched.

CDR3 loop: CAWSVRGTYGYTF. The DNA for the CDR3 is TGTGCCTGGAGTGTACGGGGGACCTATGGCTACACCTTC. This sequence joins TRBV30 and TRBJ1-2; TRBD1 is a possible D gene (5 bases). Germline assignment: CDR1 GTSNPN and CDR2 SVGIG (reference sequence). The CDR3 totals 13 residues. Trimming shortened V by 0 bases and J by 4 bases, and 9 bases separated the two germline ends.

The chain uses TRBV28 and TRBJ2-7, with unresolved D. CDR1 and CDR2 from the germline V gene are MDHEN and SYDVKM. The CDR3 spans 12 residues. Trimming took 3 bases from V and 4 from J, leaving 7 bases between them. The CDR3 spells CASSFALYEQYF. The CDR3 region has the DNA TGTGCCAGCAGTTTTGCCCTATACGAGCAGTACTTC. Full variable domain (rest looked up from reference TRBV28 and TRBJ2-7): DVKVTQSSRYLVKRTGEKVFLECVQDMDHENMFWYRQDPGLGLRLIYFSYDVKMKEKGDIPEGYSVSREKKERFSLILESASTNQTSMYLCASSFALYEQYFGPGTRLTVT.

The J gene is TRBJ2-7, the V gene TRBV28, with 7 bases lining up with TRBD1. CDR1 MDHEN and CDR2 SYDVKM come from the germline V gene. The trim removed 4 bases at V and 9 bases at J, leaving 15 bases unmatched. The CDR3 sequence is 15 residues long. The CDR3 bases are TGTGCCAGCAGTTGGGGACAGACTTCGAACGGGTGGCAGTACTTC. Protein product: CASSWGQTSNGWQYF.

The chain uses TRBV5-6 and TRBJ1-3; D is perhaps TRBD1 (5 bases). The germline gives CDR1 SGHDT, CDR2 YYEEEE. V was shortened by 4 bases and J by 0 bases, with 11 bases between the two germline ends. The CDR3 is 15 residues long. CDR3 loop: CASSDTGYSGNTIYF. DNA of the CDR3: TGTGCCAGCAGCGACACAGGCTACTCTGGAAACACCATATATTTT.

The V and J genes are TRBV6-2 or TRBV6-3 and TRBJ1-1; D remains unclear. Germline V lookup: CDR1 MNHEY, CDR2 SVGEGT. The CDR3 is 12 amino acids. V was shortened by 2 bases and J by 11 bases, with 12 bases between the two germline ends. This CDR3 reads CASSYSLLWAFF. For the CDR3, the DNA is TGTGCCAGCAGTTACAGTTTACTTTGGGCTTTCTTT.

This chain's CDR3 is CASSVHSGNTIYF. The CDR3 DNA sequence: TGCGCCAGCAGTGTGCACTCTGGAAACACCATATATTTT. The chain carries TRBV5-1 and TRBJ1-3; the D is unclear. The CDR3 spans 13 residues. Deletions cut 5 bases from V and 0 bases from J, with 6 bases between. CDR1 is SGHRS and CDR2 is YFSETQ in the germline V gene.

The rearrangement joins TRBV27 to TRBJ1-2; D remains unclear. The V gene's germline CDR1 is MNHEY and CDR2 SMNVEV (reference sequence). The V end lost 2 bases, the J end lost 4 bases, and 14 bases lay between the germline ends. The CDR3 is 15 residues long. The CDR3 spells CASSLASGHRYGYTF. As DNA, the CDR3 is TGTGCCAGCAGTTTAGCTTCAGGCCACCGCTATGGCTACACCTTC.

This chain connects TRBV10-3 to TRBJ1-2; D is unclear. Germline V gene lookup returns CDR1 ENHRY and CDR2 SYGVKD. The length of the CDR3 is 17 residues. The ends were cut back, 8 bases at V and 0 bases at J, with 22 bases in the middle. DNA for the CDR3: TGTGCCATCTACGGCCCGGAACCCGTCCCTACTAACTATGGCTACACCTTC. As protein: CAIYGPEPVPTNYGYTF.

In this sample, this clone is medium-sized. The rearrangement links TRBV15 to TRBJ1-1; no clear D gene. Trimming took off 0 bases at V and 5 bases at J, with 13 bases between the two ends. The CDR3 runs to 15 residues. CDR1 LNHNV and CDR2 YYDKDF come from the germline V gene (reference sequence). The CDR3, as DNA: TGTGCCACCAGCAGAGAAGTCGGCGTTGGGACTGAAGCTTTCTTT. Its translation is CATSREVGVGTEAFF. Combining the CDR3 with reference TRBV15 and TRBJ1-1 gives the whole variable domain DAMVIQNPRYQVTQFGKPVTLSCSQTLNHNVMYWYQQKSSQAPKLLFHYYDKDFNNEADTPDNFQSRRPNTSFCFLDIRSPGLGDTAMYLCATSREVGVGTEAFFGQGTRLTVV.

The CDR3 region has the DNA TGTGCCAGCAGTTTATGGGACAGGGACAATGAGCAGTTCTTC. This gives the protein CASSLWDRDNEQFF. This chain joins TRBV28 and TRBJ2-1, with 8 bases fitting TRBD1. CDR3 length equals 14 residues. In germline, CDR1 is MDHEN, CDR2 SYDVKM. V dropped 0 bases and J dropped 5; count of bases not matched to a gene: 0.

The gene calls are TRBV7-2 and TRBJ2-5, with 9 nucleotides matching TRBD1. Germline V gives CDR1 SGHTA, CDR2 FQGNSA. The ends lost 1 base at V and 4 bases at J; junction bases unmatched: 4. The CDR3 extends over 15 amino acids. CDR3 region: CASSLDGGQGETQYF. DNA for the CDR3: TGTGCCAGCAGCTTAGATGGGGGACAGGGAGAGACCCAGTACTTC.

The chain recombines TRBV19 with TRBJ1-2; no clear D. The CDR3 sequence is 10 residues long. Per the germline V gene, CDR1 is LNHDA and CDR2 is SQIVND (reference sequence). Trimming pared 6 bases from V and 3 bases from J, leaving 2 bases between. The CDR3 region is CASRDYGYTF. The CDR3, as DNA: TGTGCCAGTAGGGACTATGGCTACACCTTC.

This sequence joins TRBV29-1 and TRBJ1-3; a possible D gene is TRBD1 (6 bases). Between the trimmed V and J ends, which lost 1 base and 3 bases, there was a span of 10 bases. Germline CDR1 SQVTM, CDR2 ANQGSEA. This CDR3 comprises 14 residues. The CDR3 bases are TGCAGCGTTGAAGTCACAGGGAGTGGAAACACCATATATTTT. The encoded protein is CSVEVTGSGNTIYF.

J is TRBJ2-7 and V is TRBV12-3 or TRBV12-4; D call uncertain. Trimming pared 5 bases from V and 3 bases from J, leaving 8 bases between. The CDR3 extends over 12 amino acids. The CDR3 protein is CASSRSIYEQYF. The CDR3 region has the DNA TGTGCCAGCAGTAGGAGTATCTACGAGCAGTACTTC.

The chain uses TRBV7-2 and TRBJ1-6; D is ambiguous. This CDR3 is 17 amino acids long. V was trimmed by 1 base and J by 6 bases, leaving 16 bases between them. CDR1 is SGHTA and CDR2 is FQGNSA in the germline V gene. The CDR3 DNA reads TGTGCCAGCAGCTTAGGGCCAGTGGGCGTTCGTAATTCACCCCTCCACTTT. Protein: CASSLGPVGVRNSPLHF.

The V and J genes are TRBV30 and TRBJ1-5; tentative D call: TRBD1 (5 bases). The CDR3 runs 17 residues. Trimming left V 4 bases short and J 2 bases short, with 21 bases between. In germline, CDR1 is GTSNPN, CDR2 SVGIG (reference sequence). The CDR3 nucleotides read TGTGCCTGGACCCTGCCTCTCAGGGAGACGGGCAATCAGCCCCAGCATTTT. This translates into CAWTLPLRETGNQPQHF.

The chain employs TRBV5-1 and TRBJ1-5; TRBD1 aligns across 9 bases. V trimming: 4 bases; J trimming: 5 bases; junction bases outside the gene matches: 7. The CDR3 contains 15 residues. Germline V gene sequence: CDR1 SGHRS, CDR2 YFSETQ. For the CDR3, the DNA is TGCGCCAGCAGCCCGGGACAGGGTACGCATCAGCCCCAGCATTTT. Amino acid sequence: CASSPGQGTHQPQHF. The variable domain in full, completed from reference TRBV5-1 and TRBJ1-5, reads KAGVTQTPRYLIKTRGQQVTLSCSPISGHRSVSWYQQTPGQGLQFLFEYFSETQRNKGNFPGRFSGRQFSNSRSEMNVSTLELGDSALYLCASSPGQGTHQPQHFGDGTRLSIL.

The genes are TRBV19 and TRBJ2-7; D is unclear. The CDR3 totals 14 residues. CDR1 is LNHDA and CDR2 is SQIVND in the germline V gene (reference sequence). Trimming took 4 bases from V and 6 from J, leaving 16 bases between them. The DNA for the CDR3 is TGTGCCAGTAGTAACTCCTGGCAGAGTCTCGAGCAGTACTTC. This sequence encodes CASSNSWQSLEQYF.

CDR3 DNA sequence: TGTGCCATATCCAACTCCTACAATGAGCAGTTCTTC. Encoded protein: CAISNSYNEQFF. V gene TRBV10-3 combines with J gene TRBJ2-1; D is unclear. CDR1 is ENHRY, CDR2 SYGVKD, per germline. The V gene lost 9 bases and the J gene lost 0 bases, with 6 bases spanning the gap. The CDR3 loop spans 12 amino acids.

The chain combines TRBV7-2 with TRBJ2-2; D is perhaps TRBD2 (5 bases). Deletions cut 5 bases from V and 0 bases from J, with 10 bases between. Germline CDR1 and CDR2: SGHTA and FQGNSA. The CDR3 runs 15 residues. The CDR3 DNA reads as TGTGCCAGCAGCCCGCGGGCGGCGAACACCGGGGAGCTGTTTTTT. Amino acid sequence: CASSPRAANTGELFF.

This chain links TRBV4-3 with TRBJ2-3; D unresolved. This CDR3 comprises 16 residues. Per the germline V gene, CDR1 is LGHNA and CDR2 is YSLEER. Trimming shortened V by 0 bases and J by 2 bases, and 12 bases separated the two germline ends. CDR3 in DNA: TGCGCCAGCAGCCAAGATTCGGCGACCATCACAGATACGCAGTATTTT. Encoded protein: CASSQDSATITDTQYF.

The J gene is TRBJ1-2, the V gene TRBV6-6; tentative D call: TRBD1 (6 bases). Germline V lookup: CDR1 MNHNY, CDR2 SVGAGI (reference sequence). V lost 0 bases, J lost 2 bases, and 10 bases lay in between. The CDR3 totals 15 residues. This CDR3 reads CASSYSTGENYGYTF. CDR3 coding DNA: TGTGCCAGCAGTTACTCGACAGGCGAGAACTATGGCTACACCTTC.